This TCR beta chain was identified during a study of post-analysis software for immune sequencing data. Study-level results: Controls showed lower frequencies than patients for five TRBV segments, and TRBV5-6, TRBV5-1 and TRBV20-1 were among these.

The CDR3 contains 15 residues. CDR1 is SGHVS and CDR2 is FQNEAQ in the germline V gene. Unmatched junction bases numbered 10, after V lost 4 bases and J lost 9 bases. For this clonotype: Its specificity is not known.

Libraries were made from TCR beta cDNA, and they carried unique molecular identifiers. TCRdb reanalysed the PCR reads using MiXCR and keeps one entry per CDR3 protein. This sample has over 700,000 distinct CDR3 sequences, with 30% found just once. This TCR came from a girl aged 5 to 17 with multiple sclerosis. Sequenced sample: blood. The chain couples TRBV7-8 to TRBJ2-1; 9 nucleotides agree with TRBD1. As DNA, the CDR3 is TGTGCCAGCAGCTACGACAGGGGGGGACACAGTGAGCAGTTCTTC. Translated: CASSYDRGGHSEQFF. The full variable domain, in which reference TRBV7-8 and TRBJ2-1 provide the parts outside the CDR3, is GAGVSQSPRYKVAKRGQDVALRCDPISGHVSLFWYQQALGQGPEFLTYFQNEAQLDKSGLPSDRFFAERPEGSVSTLKIQRTQQEDSAVYLCASSYDRGGHSEQFFGPGTRLTVL.